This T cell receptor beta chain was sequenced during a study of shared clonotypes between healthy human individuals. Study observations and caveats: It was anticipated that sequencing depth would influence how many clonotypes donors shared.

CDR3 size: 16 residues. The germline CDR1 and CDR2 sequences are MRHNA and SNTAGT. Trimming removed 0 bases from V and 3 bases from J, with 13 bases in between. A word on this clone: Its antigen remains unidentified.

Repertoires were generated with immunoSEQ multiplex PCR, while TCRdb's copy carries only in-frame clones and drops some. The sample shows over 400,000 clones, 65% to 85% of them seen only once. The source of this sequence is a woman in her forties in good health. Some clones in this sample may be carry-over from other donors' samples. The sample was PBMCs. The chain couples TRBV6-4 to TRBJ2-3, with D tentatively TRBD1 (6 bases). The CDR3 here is CASSDSRGQGTDTQYF. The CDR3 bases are TGTGCCAGCAGTGACTCGAGGGGTCAGGGGACAGATACGCAGTATTTT.